This TCR beta chain derives from a study of CXCR3-negative and CXCR3-positive naive CD8 T cells. As concerns this clonotype: Antigen specificity is unknown.

Study findings and constraints: Naive CXCR3-positive and CXCR3-negative cells shared similar TRBV-TRBJ usage, unlike memory cells. The level of CXCR3 expression partially decreased after cryopreservation; the majority of assays used fresh PBMCs.

More than 250,000 cells per CD8+ T cell subset were flow-sorted in triplicate. In preparing the TRB cDNA libraries, 5' RACE with UMI labels was used. TCRdb re-called the 5' RACE reads; one entry per CDR3 protein, DNA not given. The sample table includes tens of thousands of distinct CDR3 sequences. The CDR3 runs 19 residues. CDR1 is LNHNV and CDR2 is YYDKDF in the germline V gene (reference sequence). This TCR was recovered from a human donor in good health. Some clones in this sample may be carry-over from other donors' samples. Sequenced sample: naive CXCR3- CD8+ T cells from blood. Subset defined: CD45RO-CCR7+CD27+CD95- naive CD8+ T cells lacking CXCR3 (TNR3-). The chain is built from TRBV15 and TRBJ2-1. The CDR3 reads CATSSTIESGHGSYNEQFF.